This T cell receptor beta chain was sequenced in a study of Graves' ophthalmopathy and Graves' hyperthyroidism. Whole-study results and caveats: A classifier, a 13-signature model, separated ophthalmopathy from stable hyperthyroidism with around 88% sensitivity and 75% to 83% specificity.

The diagnosis combined clinical symptoms, thyroxine, TRAb, thyroid ultrasound and orbital computed tomography scans. PBMCs originated in under 13 ml of fresh peripheral blood. Amplifying from RNA transcripts, the study obtained TCR beta CDR3 regions. Investigators did first-round RT-PCR with HTBI primers, then second-round multiplex PCR. TCRdb re-called the multiplex PCR reads with MiXCR, one entry per CDR3 protein. This table has about 740,000 distinct CDR3 sequences, 35% to 50% appearing once. The CDR3 is 18 residues long. CDR1 is ENHRY and CDR2 is SYGVKD in the germline V gene. V was clipped by 3 bases and J by 1 base; unmatched bases: 7. A remark on this clonotype: No antigen is known for it.

V usage is TRBV10-3 and J usage is TRBJ2-5; 14 nucleotides agree with TRBD2. The sequencing sample was made of peripheral blood. The sequence was obtained from an adult man with Graves' ophthalmopathy. This CDR3 reads CAISDWTSGRLTQETQYF. For the CDR3, the DNA is TGTGCCATCAGTGACTGGACTAGCGGGAGGCTAACCCAAGAGACCCAGTACTTC.